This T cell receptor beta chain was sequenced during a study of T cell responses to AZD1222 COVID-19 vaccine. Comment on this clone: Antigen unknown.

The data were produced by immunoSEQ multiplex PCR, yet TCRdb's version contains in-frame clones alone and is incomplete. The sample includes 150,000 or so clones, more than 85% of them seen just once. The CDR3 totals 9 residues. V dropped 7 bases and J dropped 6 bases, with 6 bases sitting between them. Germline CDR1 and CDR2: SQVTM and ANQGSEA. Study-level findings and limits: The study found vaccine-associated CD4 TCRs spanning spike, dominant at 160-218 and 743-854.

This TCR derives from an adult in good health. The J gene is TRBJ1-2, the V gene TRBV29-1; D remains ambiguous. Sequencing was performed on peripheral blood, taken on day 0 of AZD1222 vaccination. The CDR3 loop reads CSASDGYTF. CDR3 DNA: TGCAGCGCGTCAGATGGCTACACCTTC.